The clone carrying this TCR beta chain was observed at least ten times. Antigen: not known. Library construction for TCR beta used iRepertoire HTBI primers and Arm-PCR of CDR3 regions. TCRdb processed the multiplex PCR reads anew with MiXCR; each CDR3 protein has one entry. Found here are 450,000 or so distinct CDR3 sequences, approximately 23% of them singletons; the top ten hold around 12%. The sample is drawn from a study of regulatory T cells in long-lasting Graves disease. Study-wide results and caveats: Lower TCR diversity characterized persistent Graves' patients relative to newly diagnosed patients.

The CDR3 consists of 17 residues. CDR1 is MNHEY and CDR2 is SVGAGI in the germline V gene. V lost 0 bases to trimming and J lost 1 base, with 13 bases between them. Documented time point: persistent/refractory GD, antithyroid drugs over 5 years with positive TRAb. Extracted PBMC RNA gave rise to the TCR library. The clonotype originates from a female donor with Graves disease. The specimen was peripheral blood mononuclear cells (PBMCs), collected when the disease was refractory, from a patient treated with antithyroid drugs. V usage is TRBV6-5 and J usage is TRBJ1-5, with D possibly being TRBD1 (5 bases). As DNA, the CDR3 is TGTGCCAGCAGTTACTCGTATCGGGGCGGAAGCAATCAGCCCCAGCATTTT. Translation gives CASSYSYRGGSNQPQHF.